This entry is about one TCR beta chain. Its antigen remains unknown. The sample comes from a study of identical twins. CDR1 SGHRS and CDR2 YFSETQ come from the germline V gene. Trimming stripped 3 bases from V and 7 bases from J, with 14 bases between. This CDR3 contains 13 residues. Findings and caveats of the study: With monozygotic twins, out-of-frame TCR alpha sharing exceeded what models estimated.

MiXCR, run by TCRdb on the 5' RACE reads, gives a single entry per CDR3 protein. Altogether about 730,000 distinct CDR3 sequences are present, approximately 22% being singletons, with the ten largest covering more than 4%. In addition, the sample was reused for a study of T cells expressing NK-cell markers. From that study: Specificity for HCMV among expanded NKG2C+ T cell clones was not established.

The specimen sequenced was PBMCs. The chain uses TRBV5-1 and TRBJ2-7, with D perhaps matching TRBD2 (5 bases). The origin of this receptor is a woman between 18 and 29 years old in good health. CDR3 nucleotides: TGCGCCAGCAGCTCCACCGGGGTGGGGGAGCAGTACTTC. Protein: CASSSTGVGEQYF.